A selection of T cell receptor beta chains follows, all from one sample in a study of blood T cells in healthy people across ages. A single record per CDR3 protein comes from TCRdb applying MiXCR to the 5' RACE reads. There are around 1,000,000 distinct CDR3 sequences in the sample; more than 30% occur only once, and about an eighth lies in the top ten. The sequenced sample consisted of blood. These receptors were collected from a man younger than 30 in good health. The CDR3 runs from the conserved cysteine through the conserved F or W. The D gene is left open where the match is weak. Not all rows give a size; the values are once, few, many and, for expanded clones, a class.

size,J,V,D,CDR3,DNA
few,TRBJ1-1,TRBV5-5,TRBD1,CASSPGHPARWTGTNTEAFF,TGTGCCAGCAGCCCGGGGCACCCGGCACGTTGGACAGGGACCAACACTGAAGCTTTCTTT
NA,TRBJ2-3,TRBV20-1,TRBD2,CSARVTSGGAGNTQYF,TGCAGTGCTAGGGTCACTAGCGGGGGGGCAGGGAATACGCAGTATTTT
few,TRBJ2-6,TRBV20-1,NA,CSARGLAGANVLTF,TGCAGTGCTAGGGGGTTAGCCGGGGCCAACGTCCTGACTTTC
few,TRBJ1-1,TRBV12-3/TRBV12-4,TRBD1,CASSPSGTGDTEAFF,TGTGCCAGCAGTCCCTCCGGGACAGGGGACACTGAAGCTTTCTTT
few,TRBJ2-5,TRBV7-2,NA,CASSQIWTDSRETQYF,TGTGCCAGCAGTCAAATTTGGACGGACTCAAGGGAGACCCAGTACTTC
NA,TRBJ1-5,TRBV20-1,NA,CSASTALSNQPQHF,TGCAGTGCGAGCACCGCACTCAGCAATCAGCCCCAGCATTTT
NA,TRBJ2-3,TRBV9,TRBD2,CASSGPSGLAPTDTQYF,TGTGCCAGCAGCGGGCCCTCGGGACTAGCCCCCACAGATACGCAGTATTTT
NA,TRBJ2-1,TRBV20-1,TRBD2,CSAPGLAGVVDEQFF,TGCAGTGCGCCTGGACTAGCGGGGGTTGTCGATGAGCAGTTCTTC
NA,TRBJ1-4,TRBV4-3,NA,CASSQFSFEKLFF,TGCGCCAGCAGCCAATTCTCCTTTGAAAAACTGTTTTTT
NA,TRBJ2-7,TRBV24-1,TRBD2,CATSDPGLAGDQSSTYEQYF,TGTGCCACCAGTGATCCCGGACTAGCGGGAGACCAATCATCTACCTACGAGCAGTACTTC
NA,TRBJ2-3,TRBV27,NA,CASSLFVPDMQYF,TGTGCCAGCAGTTTATTTGTCCCGGATATGCAGTATTTT
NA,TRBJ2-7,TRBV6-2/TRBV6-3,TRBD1,CASSYIRGSYNEQYF,TGTGCCAGCAGTTACATCAGGGGGTCCTACAATGAGCAGTACTTC
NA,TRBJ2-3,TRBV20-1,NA,CSADHLPTDTQYF,TGCAGTGCTGACCACCTGCCCACAGATACGCAGTATTTT
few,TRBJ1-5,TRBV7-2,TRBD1,CATTTGTGEAQPQHF,TGTGCCACCACCACAGGGACAGGGGAGGCTCAGCCCCAGCATTTT
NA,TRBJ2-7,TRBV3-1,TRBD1,CASSLPGQMPYEQYF,TGTGCCAGCAGTCTCCCGGGACAGATGCCCTACGAGCAGTACTTC
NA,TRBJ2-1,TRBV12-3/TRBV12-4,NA,CASSPSWVGGFGEQFF,TGTGCCAGCAGTCCTTCGTGGGTGGGGGGTTTCGGTGAGCAGTTCTTC
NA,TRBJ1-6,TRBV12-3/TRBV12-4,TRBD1,CASSRTGEDSPLHF,TGTGCCAGCAGCCGGACAGGGGAGGATTCACCCCTCCACTTT
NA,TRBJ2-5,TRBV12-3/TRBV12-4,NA,CASSSTSNERYF,TGTGCCAGCAGTTCCACTAGTAACGAGCGGTACTTC
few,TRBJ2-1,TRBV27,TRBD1,CASSFGRDRDNEQFF,TGTGCCAGCAGTTTTGGGCGGGACAGGGACAATGAGCAGTTCTTC
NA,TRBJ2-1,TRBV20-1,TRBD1,CSARRDSAQFF,TGCAGTGCTAGAAGGGACAGCGCGCAGTTCTTC
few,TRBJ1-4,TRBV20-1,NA,CSAGLREKLFF,TGCAGTGCTGGACTGCGGGAAAAACTGTTTTTT
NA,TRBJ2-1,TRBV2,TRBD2,CASSEAGGYDEQFF,TGTGCCAGCAGTGAGGCGGGGGGCTACGATGAGCAGTTCTTC
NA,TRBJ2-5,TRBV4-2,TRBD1,CASSQPGQGVREQYF,TGTGCCAGCAGCCAACCGGGACAGGGGGTACGTGAGCAGTACTTC
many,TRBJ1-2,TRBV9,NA,CASSVGGPNYGYTF,TGTGCCAGCAGCGTAGGAGGACCGAACTATGGCTACACCTTC
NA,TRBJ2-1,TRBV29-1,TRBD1,CSGRQGAWDEQFF,TGCAGCGGTAGACAGGGGGCCTGGGATGAGCAGTTCTTC
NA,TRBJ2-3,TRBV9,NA,CASSVAPTGGGDTQYF,TGTGCCAGCAGCGTAGCCCCAACCGGGGGCGGAGATACGCAGTATTTT
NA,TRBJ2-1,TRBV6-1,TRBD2,CASSGYRGDRLYNEQFF,TGTGCCAGCAGTGGGTACCGGGGGGACCGATTATACAATGAGCAGTTCTTC
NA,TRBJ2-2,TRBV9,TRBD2,CASSVSLAGAGELFF,TGTGCCAGCAGCGTAAGCCTAGCGGGGGCCGGGGAGCTGTTTTTT
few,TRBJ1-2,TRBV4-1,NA,CASSQDGGENYGYTF,TGCGCCAGCAGCCAAGATGGCGGGGAGAACTATGGCTACACCTTC
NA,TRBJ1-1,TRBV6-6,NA,CASSPEGVRGGRGKAFF,TGTGCCAGCAGTCCCGAGGGGGTCCGAGGGGGGAGAGGAAAAGCTTTCTTT
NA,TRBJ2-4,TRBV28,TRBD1,CASSFRTGLYF,TGTGCCAGCAGCTTCAGGACAGGGTTGTACTTC
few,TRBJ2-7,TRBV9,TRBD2,CASSPRLAGNSYEQYF,TGTGCCAGCAGCCCTCGACTAGCGGGGAACTCCTACGAGCAGTACTTC
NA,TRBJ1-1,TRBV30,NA,CAWSTIAEPTEAFF,TGTGCCTGGAGTACTATTGCAGAACCCACTGAAGCTTTCTTT
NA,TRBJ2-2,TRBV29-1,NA,CSVADGVETGELFF,TGCAGCGTTGCGGACGGGGTAGAAACCGGGGAGCTGTTTTTT
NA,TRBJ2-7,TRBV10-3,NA,CAPPEGRSYEQYF,TGTGCCCCCCCAGAGGGGCGGTCCTACGAGCAGTACTTC
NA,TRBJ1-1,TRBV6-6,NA,CASSQQLLNTEAFF,TGTGCCAGCAGTCAACAGCTATTAAACACTGAAGCTTTCTTT
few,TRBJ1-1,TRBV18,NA,CASSPLAGRNTEAFF,TGTGCCAGCTCACCACTCGCAGGGAGGAACACTGAAGCTTTCTTT
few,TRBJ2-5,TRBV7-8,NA,CASSSFRSTGETQYF,TGTGCCAGCAGCTCCTTTAGGTCCACTGGCGAGACCCAGTACTTC
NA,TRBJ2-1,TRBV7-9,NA,CASSGTSRRGVNEQFF,TGTGCCAGCAGCGGAACTAGCAGAAGAGGGGTCAATGAGCAGTTCTTC
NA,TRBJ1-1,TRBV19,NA,CASSISGVPTEAFF,TGTGCCAGTAGTATATCGGGGGTTCCCACTGAAGCTTTCTTT
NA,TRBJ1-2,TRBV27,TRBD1,CASSRQGNNYGHTF,TGTGCCAGCAGCAGACAGGGAAATAACTATGGCCACACCTTC
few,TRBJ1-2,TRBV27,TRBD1,CASSLFGTGVGYGYTF,TGTGCCAGCAGTTTATTCGGGACAGGGGTTGGGTATGGCTACACCTTC